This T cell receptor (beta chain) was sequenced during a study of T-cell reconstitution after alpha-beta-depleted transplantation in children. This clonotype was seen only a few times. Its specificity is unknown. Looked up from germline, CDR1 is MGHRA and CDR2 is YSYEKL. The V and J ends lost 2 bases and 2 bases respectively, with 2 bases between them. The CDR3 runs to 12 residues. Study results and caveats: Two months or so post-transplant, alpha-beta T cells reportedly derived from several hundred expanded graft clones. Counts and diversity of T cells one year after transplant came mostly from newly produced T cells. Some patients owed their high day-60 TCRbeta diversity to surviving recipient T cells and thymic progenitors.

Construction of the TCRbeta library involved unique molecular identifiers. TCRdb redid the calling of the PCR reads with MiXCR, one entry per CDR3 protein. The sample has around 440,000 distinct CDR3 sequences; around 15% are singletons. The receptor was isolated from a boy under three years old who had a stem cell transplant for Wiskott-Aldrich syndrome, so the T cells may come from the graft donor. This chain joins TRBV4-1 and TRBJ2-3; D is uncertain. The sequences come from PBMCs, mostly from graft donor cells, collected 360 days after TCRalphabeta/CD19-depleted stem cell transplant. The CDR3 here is CASSQPTDTQYF. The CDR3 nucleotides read TGCGCCAGCAGCCAACCCACAGATACGCAGTATTTT.